This entry lists 19 T cell receptor beta chains sequenced from one sample in a study of CD8 T cells in Susac syndrome. Random hexamers served to reverse transcribe roughly 0.45 to 1 ug RNA. TCRdb independently ran MiXCR on the immunoSEQ multiplex PCR reads; one entry per CDR3 protein. The sample includes some 90,000 distinct CDR3 sequences, roughly 91% of them seen just once. The sequenced sample was CD8+ T cells from PBMCs. These receptor sequences come from a human donor in good health.

The chain employs TRBV6-2 or TRBV6-3 and TRBJ2-4; 8 nucleotides align to TRBD1. The V segment lost 6 bases and the J segment 7 bases; nucleotides outside the gene matches: 14. Germline V lookup: CDR1 MNHEY, CDR2 SVGEGT. The CDR3 is 16 amino acids. The CDR3 loop is CASSMTTGEGGNIQYF. The CDR3, as DNA: TGTGCCAGCAGCATGACGACAGGGGAAGGGGGGAACATTCAGTACTTC.

This rearrangement joins TRBV6-2 or TRBV6-3 to TRBJ2-2; 13 nucleotides align to TRBD2. This CDR3 has 17 amino acids. Trimming at V came to 4 bases and at J to 5 bases, leaving 7 bases not matched to a gene. Looked up from germline, CDR1 is MNHEY and CDR2 is SVGEGT. CDR3 nucleotides: TGTGCCAGCAGTTTAATTCCGGGACTAGCGGGGACCGGGGAGCTGTTTTTT. This codes for CASSLIPGLAGTGELFF.

Only a few counts were recorded for this clonotype. The chain couples TRBV13 to TRBJ2-2, with TRBD1 as a possible D gene (5 bases). Trimming removed 6 bases from V and 6 bases from J, with 11 bases in between. The CDR3 runs to 13 residues. Germline V gene lookup returns CDR1 PRHDT and CDR2 FYEKMQ (reference sequence). DNA for the CDR3: TGTGCCAGCAGTCCGCAGGGATCCGGGGAGCTGTTTTTT. This translates into CASSPQGSGELFF.

The CDR3 spells CASSDPGRPGDTQYF. The CDR3 bases are TGTGCCAGCAGCGATCCGGGCCGCCCGGGAGATACGCAGTATTTT. V usage is TRBV5-6 and J usage is TRBJ2-3; D remains unclear. Germline CDR1 reads SGHDT; CDR2 reads YYEEEE. Trimming left V 4 bases short and J 5 bases short, with 17 bases between. The length of the CDR3 is 15 residues. The complete variable domain, with remaining parts taken from reference TRBV5-6 and TRBJ2-3, reads DAGVTQSPTHLIKTRGQQVTLRCSPKSGHDTVSWYQQALGQGPQFIFQYYEEEERQRGNFPDRFSGHQFPNYSSELNVNALLLGDSALYLCASSDPGRPGDTQYFGPGTRLTVL.

The chain joins TRBV29-1 to TRBJ2-7, with D unresolved. CDR1 is SQVTM and CDR2 is ANQGSEA in the germline V gene. The CDR3 has 13 residues. V lost 3 bases, J lost 0 bases, and 9 bases lay in between. The CDR3 is CSVEAASSYEQYF. Here the CDR3 DNA reads TGCAGCGTTGAGGCAGCGAGCTCCTACGAGCAGTACTTC.

J is TRBJ1-1 and V is TRBV6-1; D not resolved. From germline, CDR1 is MNHNS and CDR2 SASEGT. V was clipped by 7 bases and J by 4 bases, with 16 bases between them. The CDR3 sequence is 14 residues long. The DNA for the CDR3 is TGTGCCAGCACTTACGGCCTATTGGGCACTGAAGCTTTCTTT. Protein sequence: CASTYGLLGTEAFF.

The CDR3 sequence: CASSLDKYEQYF. CDR3 DNA: TGTGCCAGCAGCTTAGATAAGTACGAGCAGTACTTC. The V call is TRBV11-2, the J call TRBJ2-7; no definite D call. Germline CDR1 and CDR2: SGHAT and FQNNGV. The V end was cut by 0 bases, the J end by 4 bases, with 4 bases between. This CDR3 has 12 residues.

The chain recombines TRBV6-6 with TRBJ1-2; D may be TRBD1 (6 bases). The CDR3 loop spans 15 amino acids. Per the germline V gene, CDR1 is MNHNY and CDR2 is SVGAGI (reference sequence). V shed 0 bases and J shed 8 bases, with 16 bases lying between them. The CDR3 loop is CASSYSTGHETGYTF. CDR3 sequence (DNA): TGTGCCAGCAGTTACTCGACAGGCCATGAGACAGGCTACACCTTC.

The chain employs TRBV4-1 and TRBJ1-6, with D possibly matching TRBD1 (6 bases). The ends were cut back, 1 base at V and 10 bases at J, with 11 bases in the middle. The CDR3 spans 14 residues. From germline, CDR1 is MGHRA and CDR2 YSYEKL. CDR3 nucleotides: TGCGCCAGCAGCCAAGGACAGGCTGGGTCACCCCTCCACTTT. It yields the protein CASSQGQAGSPLHF.

A single count supports this clonotype. The rearrangement links TRBV29-1 to TRBJ2-7; D gene unclear. The CDR3 totals 11 residues. Germline V CDR1 and CDR2: SQVTM, ANQGSEA. The CDR3 nucleotides read TGCAGTGTGACCGCCACCTACGAGCAGTACTTC. This gives the protein CSVTATYEQYF.

The chain has TRBV12-3 or TRBV12-4 and TRBJ1-5; D gene ambiguous. Trimming removed 4 bases at V and 13 bases at J, with 11 bases between. The CDR3 contains 11 residues. This chain's CDR3 is CASSSGARQHF. CDR3 in DNA: TGTGCCAGCAGTTCAGGTGCGAGACAGCATTTT.

This sequence joins TRBV9 and TRBJ1-5, with D tentatively TRBD1 (6 bases). This CDR3 comprises 14 residues. CDR1 SGDLS and CDR2 YYNGEE come from the germline V gene. V was clipped by 3 bases and J by 7 bases, with 14 bases between them. CDR3 DNA: TGTGCCAGCAGCGGAACAGGGATGGGGCAGCCCCAGCATTTT. As protein: CASSGTGMGQPQHF. Full variable domain (missing parts from reference TRBV9 and TRBJ1-5): DSGVTQTPKHLITATGQRVTLRCSPRSGDLSVYWYQQSLDQGLQFLIQYYNGEERAKGNILERFSAQQFPDLHSELNLSSLELGDSALYFCASSGTGMGQPQHFGDGTRLSIL.

This clonotype has a handful of counts. This sequence joins TRBV12-5 and TRBJ2-4, with D perhaps matching TRBD2 (5 bases). The CDR3 extends over 15 amino acids. With 7 bases removed from V and 3 bases from J, the gap between germline ends came to 16 bases. The germline V gene has CDR1 LGHNT and CDR2 FRNRAP. CDR3: CASALSGWGKNIQYF. CDR3 nucleotides: TGTGCTAGTGCCCTCTCGGGGTGGGGCAAAAACATTCAGTACTTC. The full variable domain, with the rest looked up from reference TRBV12-5 and TRBJ2-4, is DARVTQTPRHKVTEMGQEVTMRCQPILGHNTVFWYRQTMMQGLELLAYFRNRAPLDDSGMPKDRFSAEMPDATLATLKIQPSEPRDSAVYFCASALSGWGKNIQYFGAGTRLSVL.

The chain employs TRBV3-1 and TRBJ1-6, with 8 bases that match TRBD1. The ends lost 1 base at V and 8 bases at J; junction bases unmatched: 10. CDR1 and CDR2 from the germline V gene are LGHDT and YNNKEL (reference sequence). This CDR3 has 17 amino acids. CDR3 loop: CASSQVVVGQGHSPLHF. As DNA, the CDR3 is TGTGCCAGCAGCCAAGTCGTGGTCGGACAGGGACATTCACCCCTCCACTTT.

The chain carries TRBV4-1 and TRBJ1-2; maybe TRBD1 (5 bases). Trimming took 3 bases from V and 2 from J, leaving 13 bases between them. The germline V gene encodes CDR1 MGHRA and CDR2 YSYEKL. The CDR3 totals 15 residues. The CDR3: CASSQEGRTNYGYTF. The CDR3 nucleotides are TGCGCCAGCAGCCAGGAGGGACGGACCAACTATGGCTACACCTTC.

CDR3 nucleotide sequence: TGTGCTAGTGGTTTGGGCAGCGACGAGCAGTACTTC. This encodes CASGLGSDEQYF. The chain combines TRBV12-5 with TRBJ2-7, with D unresolved. V was trimmed by 1 base and J by 5 bases, leaving 6 bases between them. Per the germline V gene, CDR1 is LGHNT and CDR2 is FRNRAP. The CDR3 extends over 12 amino acids.

This rearrangement joins TRBV6-5 to TRBJ2-1; 12 nucleotides match TRBD2. The CDR3 has 17 amino acids. Trimming removed 0 bases from V and 7 bases from J; junction bases left unmatched: 7. In germline, CDR1 is MNHEY, CDR2 SVGAGI. CDR3 in DNA: TGTGCCAGCAGTTACTCCCTAGCGGGGGGGCCTAGGAATGAGCAGTTCTTC. Translating it yields CASSYSLAGGPRNEQFF.

The chain links TRBV15 to TRBJ2-1, with D possibly TRBD1 on 6 matching bases. Looked up from germline, CDR1 is LNHNV and CDR2 is YYDKDF (reference sequence). V was trimmed by 0 bases and J by 4 bases, leaving 10 bases between them. CDR3 length equals 15 residues. CDR3 sequence (DNA): TGTGCCACCAGCAGAGATCTAGGACAGTACAATGAGCAGTTCTTC. Translated, it gives CATSRDLGQYNEQFF. The full variable domain, with the rest looked up from reference TRBV15 and TRBJ2-1, is DAMVIQNPRYQVTQFGKPVTLSCSQTLNHNVMYWYQQKSSQAPKLLFHYYDKDFNNEADTPDNFQSRRPNTSFCFLDIRSPGLGDTAMYLCATSRDLGQYNEQFFGPGTRLTVL.

The rearrangement links TRBV7-8 to TRBJ2-3; D not certain. The CDR3 is made up of 11 amino acids. Germline CDR1 reads SGHVS; CDR2 reads FQNEAQ. V lost 10 bases, J lost 3 bases, and 8 bases lay in between. The CDR3 loop reads CATPLTDTQYF. The CDR3, as DNA: TGTGCCACTCCTTTGACAGATACGCAGTATTTT.